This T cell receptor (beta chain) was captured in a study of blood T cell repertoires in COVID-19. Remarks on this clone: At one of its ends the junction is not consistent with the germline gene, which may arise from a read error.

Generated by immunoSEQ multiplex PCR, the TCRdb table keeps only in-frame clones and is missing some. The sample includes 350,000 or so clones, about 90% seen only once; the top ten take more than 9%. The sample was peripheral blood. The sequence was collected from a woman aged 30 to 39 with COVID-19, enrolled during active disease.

This CDR3 reads CASSPGSSHEQYF. The CDR3, as DNA: TGCGCCAGCAGTCCCGGGTCCTCCCACGAGCAGTACTTC. The chain joins TRBV4-1 to TRBJ2-7; D is uncertain. This CDR3 has 13 amino acids. Looked up from germline, CDR1 is MGHRA and CDR2 is YSYEKL.